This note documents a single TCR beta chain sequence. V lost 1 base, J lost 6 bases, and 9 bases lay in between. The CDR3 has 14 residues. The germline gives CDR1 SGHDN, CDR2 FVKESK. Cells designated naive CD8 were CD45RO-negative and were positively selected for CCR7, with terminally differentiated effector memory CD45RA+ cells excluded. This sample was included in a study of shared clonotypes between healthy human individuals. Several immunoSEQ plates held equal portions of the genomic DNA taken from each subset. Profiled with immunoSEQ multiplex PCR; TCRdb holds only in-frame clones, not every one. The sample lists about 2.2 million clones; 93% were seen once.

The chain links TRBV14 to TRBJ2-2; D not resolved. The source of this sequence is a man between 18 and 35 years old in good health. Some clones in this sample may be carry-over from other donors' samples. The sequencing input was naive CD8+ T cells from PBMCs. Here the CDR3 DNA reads TGTGCCAGCAGCCAAGCGCGGAGTTCCGGGGAGCTGTTTTTT. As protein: CASSQARSSGELFF.